These 10 T cell receptor beta chains were all obtained from the same sample, sequenced in a study of T cell responses to AZD1222 COVID-19 vaccine. This table comes from immunoSEQ multiplex PCR, and its TCRdb copy is limited to in-frame clones, with some not included. The sample lists tens of thousands of clones; roughly nine tenths were seen once. Sequenced here: peripheral blood, sampled 28 days after the second AZD1222 dose. The receptor set was obtained from an adult who received the AZD1222 COVID-19 vaccine.

This rearrangement joins TRBV2 to TRBJ2-3; D is unresolved. V lost 1 base to trimming and J lost 0 bases, with 11 bases between them. Germline V gene lookup returns CDR1 SNHLY and CDR2 FYNNEI. This CDR3 spans 16 amino acids. The CDR3 here is CASSEGALPSTDTQYF. CDR3 coding DNA: TGTGCCAGCAGTGAAGGAGCCCTCCCTAGCACAGATACGCAGTATTTT.

The chain recombines TRBV7-2 with TRBJ2-5; no definite D call. V was clipped by 5 bases and J by 3 bases, with 13 bases between them. The CDR3 covers 14 residues. The germline gives CDR1 SGHTA, CDR2 FQGNSA. CDR3 region: CASSLTGPKETQYF. The CDR3 nucleotides are TGTGCCAGCAGCCTAACCGGGCCGAAAGAGACCCAGTACTTC.

This clone was recorded only once. This rearrangement joins TRBV12-5 to TRBJ2-7; D may be TRBD1 or TRBD2 (5 bases each). Trimming removed 1 base at V and 3 bases at J, with 13 bases between. This CDR3 is built from 15 residues. Looked up from germline, CDR1 is LGHNT and CDR2 is FRNRAP. The CDR3 spells CASGLDPRDGYEQYF. CDR3 nucleotides: TGTGCTAGTGGTTTGGACCCCCGGGACGGCTACGAGCAGTACTTC.

This sequence joins TRBV18 and TRBJ1-2, with TRBD1 identical over 7 bases. J lost 3 bases, V lost 3 bases, and 4 bases had no gene match. This CDR3 has 14 residues. From germline, CDR1 is KGHSH and CDR2 LQKENI. The CDR3 here is CASSPGQADYGYTF. DNA of the CDR3: TGTGCCAGCTCACCCGGACAGGCGGACTATGGCTACACCTTC.

This chain connects TRBV11-3 to TRBJ1-1, with 10 nucleotides matching TRBD1. The trim removed 3 bases at V and 11 bases at J, leaving 3 bases unmatched. The CDR3 runs 12 residues. Looked up from germline, CDR1 is SGHNT and CDR2 is YENEEA. In nucleotides, the CDR3 is TGTGCCAGCAGCTTGGACAGGGGGATGGCTTTCTTT. This gives the protein CASSLDRGMAFF.

The chain is built from TRBV6-2 or TRBV6-3 and TRBJ1-1; 8 bases are shared with TRBD1. This CDR3 spans 15 amino acids. V lost 5 bases to trimming and J lost 4 bases; unmatched junction nucleotides: 9. CDR1 is MNHEY and CDR2 is SVGEGT in the germline V gene. The CDR3 bases are TGTGCCAGCAGTCCCTCGGGACAGGTCGGCACTGAAGCTTTCTTT. Translated, it gives CASSPSGQVGTEAFF.

This CDR3 is CAWSGAGGIHGYTF. CDR3 in DNA: TGTGCCTGGAGTGGGGCAGGGGGTATACATGGCTACACCTTC. V gene TRBV30 combines with J gene TRBJ1-2; 7 nucleotides agree with TRBD1. In germline, CDR1 is GTSNPN, CDR2 SVGIG (reference sequence). The CDR3 loop spans 14 amino acids. Germline trimming cut 1 base from V and 6 bases from J; bases unmatched to any gene: 8.

The chain joins TRBV6-5 to TRBJ1-4; maybe TRBD1 (6 bases). Germline CDR1 reads MNHEY; CDR2 reads SVGAGI. The CDR3 covers 15 residues. Trimming stripped 7 bases from V and 8 bases from J, with 20 bases between. The CDR3 region has the DNA TGTGCCAGCATTTGGGGGGGGCGTGCATACGAAAAACTGTTTTTT. Protein sequence: CASIWGGRAYEKLFF.

In DNA, the CDR3 is TGTGCCAGCAGCCAATCGGGACTAGCGGGCGGGAGCTCCTACAATGAGCAGTTCTTC. This codes for CASSQSGLAGGSSYNEQFF. This chain links TRBV4-2 with TRBJ2-1; the match to TRBD2 covers 12 bases. The junction had 8 bases not matched to a gene; V was cut back by 2 bases and J by 0 bases. The CDR3 consists of 19 residues. The germline V gene encodes CDR1 LGHNA and CDR2 YNFKEQ.

The V call is TRBV28, the J call TRBJ1-2; TRBD1 agrees at 7 bases. Trimming took 4 bases from V and 0 from J; bases not matched to a gene: 8. There are 16 residues in the CDR3. Per the germline V gene, CDR1 is MDHEN and CDR2 is SYDVKM. CDR3 in DNA: TGTGCCAGCAGTTCAACAGGGGTGGAGGCTAACTATGGCTACACCTTC. Translating gives CASSSTGVEANYGYTF.